The sequence of this TCR beta chain was determined in a study of blood T cell repertoires in COVID-19. Germline lookup yields CDR1 MGHRA and CDR2 YSYEKL. The V segment lost 2 bases and the J segment 3 bases; nucleotides outside the gene matches: 5. The CDR3 totals 16 residues. TCRdb keeps only in-frame clones here, not all; method: immunoSEQ multiplex PCR. The profile shows some 170,000 clones, more than 80% of them singletons. The specimen sequenced was peripheral blood. The TCR comes from a woman in her sixties with COVID-19, enrolled during active disease. The rearrangement links TRBV4-1 to TRBJ1-4, with 8 bases lining up with TRBD1. The CDR3: CASSQLLQGANEKLFF. The CDR3 DNA reads as TGCGCCAGCAGCCAACTTCTACAGGGGGCTAATGAAAAACTGTTTTTT.